This TCR beta chain came from a study of Tregs in tolerant kidney transplant recipients. Whole-study context: The nonmyeloablative bone marrow transplants came from related graft donors, with transient mixed chimerism.

Study outcomes and limitations: Expanding Tregs on activated donor B cells appeared to best identify donor-specific TCRbeta clones. Changing PCR primers prevented nucleotide comparison between some patients' samples.

Per the germline V gene, CDR1 is LNHDA and CDR2 is SQIVND (reference sequence). The V end was cut by 7 bases, the J end by 2 bases, with 15 bases between. The CDR3 runs to 15 residues. With regard to this clone: Antigen unknown.

Unstimulated Tregs (CD4+CD25+CD127-) and CD4+CD25- non-Tregs were sorted from PBMCs. Libraries were prepared by immunoSEQ multiplex PCR; TCRdb keeps only in-frame clonotypes and omits some of them. The sample has tens of thousands of clones; 95% to 98% are singletons. The chain recombines TRBV19 with TRBJ1-3; perhaps TRBD1 as D (5 bases). The sequence was obtained from a human donor who received a combined kidney and bone marrow transplant. Sequenced here: CD4+ T cells from blood, sampled before the transplant. CDR3 protein: CASTLDQGAGNTIYF. The CDR3 coding sequence is TGTGCCAGTACCTTAGATCAGGGTGCTGGAAACACCATATATTTT.